These 3 T cell receptor beta chains were all obtained from the same sample, sequenced in a study of regulatory T cells in long-lasting Graves disease. In building TCR beta libraries, iRepertoire HTBI primers were used together with Arm-PCR of CDR3 regions. TCRdb re-called the multiplex PCR reads with MiXCR, one entry per CDR3 protein. The sample comprises some 500,000 distinct CDR3 sequences, about 13% of which are singletons, and more than 8.5% rests with the top ten. Time point defined: newly diagnosed GD, antithyroid drugs for less than 3 months. The TCR library used RNA extracted from PBMCs. This sample was also put to use in a study of T cells in Graves' hyperthyroidism and ophthalmopathy.

The source material was peripheral blood mononuclear cells (PBMCs), sampled at new diagnosis, from a patient treated with antithyroid drugs. The receptors here all came from a young man with Graves disease.

This clonotype was seen repeatedly, ten times or more. The V call is TRBV28, the J call TRBJ2-3, with D perhaps matching TRBD2 (6 bases). From germline, CDR1 is MDHEN and CDR2 SYDVKM. The CDR3 covers 17 residues. V was clipped by 4 bases and J by 2 bases, with 19 bases between them. The chain's CDR3 is CASSSNSYWRATDTQYF. The CDR3 DNA is TGTGCCAGCAGTTCGAACTCCTATTGGAGGGCCACAGATACGCAGTATTTT.

This clonotype showed up many times. The V call is TRBV15, the J call TRBJ2-3, with no clear D. There are 15 residues in the CDR3. CDR1 is LNHNV, CDR2 YYDKDF, per germline (reference sequence). V was shortened by 0 bases and J by 1 base, with 8 bases between the two germline ends. CDR3: CATSRDRSGTDTQYF. The CDR3 DNA reads TGTGCCACCAGCAGAGATCGGTCTGGCACAGATACGCAGTATTTT.

There are a few counts of this clonotype. At one of its ends the junction is not consistent with the germline gene, which may arise from a read error. The chain uses TRBV5-1 and TRBJ2-5, with 12 bases fitting TRBD2. CDR1 is SGHRS and CDR2 is YFSETQ in the germline V gene. This CDR3 has 18 residues. CDR3 loop: CASSSTSGSYRDQETQYF. CDR3 nucleotides: TGTGCCAGCAGCTCGACTAGCGGGAGTTATAGGGACCAAGAGACCCAGTACTTC.